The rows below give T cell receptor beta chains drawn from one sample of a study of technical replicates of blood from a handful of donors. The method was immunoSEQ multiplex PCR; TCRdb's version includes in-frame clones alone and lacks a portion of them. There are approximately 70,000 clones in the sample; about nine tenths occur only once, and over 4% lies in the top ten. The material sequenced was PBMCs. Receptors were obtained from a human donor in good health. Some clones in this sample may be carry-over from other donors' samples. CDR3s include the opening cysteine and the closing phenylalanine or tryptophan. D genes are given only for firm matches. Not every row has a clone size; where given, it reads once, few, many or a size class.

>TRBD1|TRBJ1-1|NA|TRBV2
TGTGCCAGCAGTGCCTGGCAGGGGGTTGAAGCTTTCTTT
CASSAWQGVEAFF
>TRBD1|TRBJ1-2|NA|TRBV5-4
TGTGCCAGCAGCTTGGGACAGGGAGATGGCTACACCTTC
CASSLGQGDGYTF
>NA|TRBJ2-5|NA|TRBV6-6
TGTGCCAGCAGTTACCCGCGAGGGGGGGTAGAAGAGACCCAGTACTTC
CASSYPRGGVEETQYF
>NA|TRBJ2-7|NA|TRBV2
TGTGCCAGCAGCATAGAACAGGGAAACTACGAGCAGTACTTC
CASSIEQGNYEQYF
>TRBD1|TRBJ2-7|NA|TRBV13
TGTGCCAGCAGAAGGGGACAGGGCCGGGACGAGCAGTACTTC
CASRRGQGRDEQYF
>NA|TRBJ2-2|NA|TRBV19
TGTGCCAGTAGTCTTGGACAGGCAGGAGGGTACACCGGGGAGCTGTTTTTT
CASSLGQAGGYTGELFF
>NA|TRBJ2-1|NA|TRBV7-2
TGTGCCAGCAGCCCGAGAGGGGGCTCCTACAATGAGCAGTTCTTC
CASSPRGGSYNEQFF
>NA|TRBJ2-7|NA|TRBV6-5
TGTGCCAGCAGTTACTCGAGTCAGGATGCCTACGAGCAGTACTTC
CASSYSSQDAYEQYF
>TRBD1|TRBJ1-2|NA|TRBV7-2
TGTGCCAGCAGCTTAGGGCTCGACAGGGGAGATGGCTACACCTTC
CASSLGLDRGDGYTF
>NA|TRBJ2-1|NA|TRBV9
TGTGCCAGCAGCGAGGCCCCTGGACGGGGGAGCTCCTACAATGAGCAGTTCTTC
CASSEAPGRGSSYNEQFF
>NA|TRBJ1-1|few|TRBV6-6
TGTGCCAGCAGTTCCCAGGGCCGCAAAAACACTGAAGCTTTCTTT
CASSSQGRKNTEAFF
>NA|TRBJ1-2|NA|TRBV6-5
TGTGCCAGCAGAGAAGGGAGCTATGGCTACACCTTC
CASREGSYGYTF
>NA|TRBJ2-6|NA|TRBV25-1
TGTGCCAGCAGTGAAACGGGATTCAGCTCTGGGGCCAACGTCCTGACTTTC
CASSETGFSSGANVLTF
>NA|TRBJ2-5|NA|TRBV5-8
TGTGCCAGCAGCTTGATGGCAGGGGTTGGGGAGACCCAGTACTTC
CASSLMAGVGETQYF
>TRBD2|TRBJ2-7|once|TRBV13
TGTGCCAGCAGCTTACCTCCGGGGGGAGCGACCTACGAGCAGTACTTC
CASSLPPGGATYEQYF
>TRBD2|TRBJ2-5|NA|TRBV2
TGTGCCAGCAGTGACCTAGGGACTAGCGGGGAGACCCAGTACTTC
CASSDLGTSGETQYF
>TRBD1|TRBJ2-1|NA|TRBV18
TGTGCCAGCTCACCTTTCGCGACAGGGATCCGATCCTACAATGAGCAGTTCTTC
CASSPFATGIRSYNEQFF
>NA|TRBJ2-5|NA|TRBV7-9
TGTGCCAGCAGCCGCAGACAGGCGCCAGAGACCCAGTACTTC
CASSRRQAPETQYF
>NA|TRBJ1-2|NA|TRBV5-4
TGTGCCTGGGGGAGGGGGGCCACAAGTAACTATGGCTACACCTTC
CAWGRGATSNYGYTF
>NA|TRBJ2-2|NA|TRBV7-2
TGTGCCAGCAGCTACTTAGGCCAGGGGTCGATCGGGGAGCTGTTTTTT
CASSYLGQGSIGELFF
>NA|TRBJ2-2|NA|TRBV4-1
TGCGCCAGCAGCCTGACATTGACCGGGGAGCTGTTTTTT
CASSLTLTGELFF
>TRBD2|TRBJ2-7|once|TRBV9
TGTGCCAGCAGCGTGTCCGGGACTAGCGGAACCTACGAGCAGTACTTC
CASSVSGTSGTYEQYF
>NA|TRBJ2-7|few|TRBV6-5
TGTGCCAGCAGTTACTCCGTCACAGGTAGCCTCTACGAGCAGTACTTC
CASSYSVTGSLYEQYF
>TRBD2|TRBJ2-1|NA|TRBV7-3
TGTGCCAGCAGCTCCAGCGGGGGTAGCGGGAGGGATGAGCAGTTCTTC
CASSSSGGSGRDEQFF
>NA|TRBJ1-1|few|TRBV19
TGTGCCAGTAGTATAGCACGGGCCCTCGGGATGAAAGCTTTCTTT
CASSIARALGMKAFF
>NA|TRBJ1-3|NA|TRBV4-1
TGCGCCAGCAGCCGCGTTGAGGGGGCTGGAAACACCATATATTTT
CASSRVEGAGNTIYF
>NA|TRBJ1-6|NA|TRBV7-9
TGTGCCAGCAGCGGGGAAGGCGGGAATTCACCCCTCCACTTT
CASSGEGGNSPLHF
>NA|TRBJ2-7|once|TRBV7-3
TGTGCCAGCAGCTTATCAGTTCTATCATCGTCCCAAGACGGTTCCCGCAGGAACGAGCAGTACTTC
CASSLSVLSSSQDGSRRNEQYF
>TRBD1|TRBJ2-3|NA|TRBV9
TGTGCCAGCGGGGACAGGGGGAGTGATACGCAGTATTTT
CASGDRGSDTQYF
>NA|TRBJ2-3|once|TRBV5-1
TGCGCCAGCAGCCCCCGCGGAAATACGCAGTATTTT
CASSPRGNTQYF
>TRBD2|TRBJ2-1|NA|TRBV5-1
TGCGCCAGCAGCTTGGCCGGGGGGGCGAGGAATGAGCAGTTCTTC
CASSLAGGARNEQFF
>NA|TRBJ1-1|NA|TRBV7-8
TGTGCCAGCAGCTTATTTACAGGGTCAAGGACTGAAGCTTTCTTT
CASSLFTGSRTEAFF
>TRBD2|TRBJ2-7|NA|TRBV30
TGTGCCTGGACCATGACTAGCGGGAGTAACTACGAGCAGTACTTC
CAWTMTSGSNYEQYF
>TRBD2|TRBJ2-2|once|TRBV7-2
TGTGCCAGCAGCTTAGTCCGGGCGGGAGCCACCGGGGAGCTGTTTTTT
CASSLVRAGATGELFF
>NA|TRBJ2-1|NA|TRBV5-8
TGTGCCAGCAGCTTGGCTGGAAGAAAAACGGGTGAGCAGTTCTTC
CASSLAGRKTGEQFF
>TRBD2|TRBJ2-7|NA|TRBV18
TGTGCCAGCTCACCAAGTGGACTAGCGGGAGGTGGCTCCGAGCAGTACTTC
CASSPSGLAGGGSEQYF
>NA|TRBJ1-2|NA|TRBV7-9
TGTGCCAGCAGCCTACAGGGTGGGGGCCGCGCAGGGGGCTACACCTTC
CASSLQGGGRAGGYTF
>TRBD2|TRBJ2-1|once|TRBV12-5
TGTGCTAGTGGTTTGGGGCTAGCGGCCACCAATGAGCAGTTCTTC
CASGLGLAATNEQFF
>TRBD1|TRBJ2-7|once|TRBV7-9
TGTGCCAGCAGCCGAGAAGGGACAGGGGTCTTACCGCGGGAGCAGTACTTC
CASSREGTGVLPREQYF
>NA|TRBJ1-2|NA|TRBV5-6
TGTGCCAGCAGACGAGGGTGGGACTATGGCTACACCTTC
CASRRGWDYGYTF
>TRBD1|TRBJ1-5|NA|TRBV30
TGTGCCTGGAGTGCCAGGGACAGGAATAGCAATCAGCCCCAGCATTTT
CAWSARDRNSNQPQHF
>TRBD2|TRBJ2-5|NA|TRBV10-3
TGTGCCATCAGTGGGTCTAGCGGGGGAGTTGGGGAGACCCAGTACTTC
CAISGSSGGVGETQYF
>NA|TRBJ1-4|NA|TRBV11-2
TGTGCCAGCAGTAACAGCCCTTGGGAAAAACTGTTTTTT
CASSNSPWEKLFF
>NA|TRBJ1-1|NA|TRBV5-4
TGTGCCAGCAGCTTGGACAGATTGAACACTGAAGCTTTCTTT
CASSLDRLNTEAFF
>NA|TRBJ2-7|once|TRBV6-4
TGTGCCAGCGAGTTTGGGCCCCGAGAATACGAGCAGTACTTC
CASEFGPREYEQYF